The subject of this entry is one TCR beta chain. TCRdb's copy holds only in-frame clones and misses some; the assay was immunoSEQ multiplex PCR. Here the sample spans about 10,000 clones, 83% being singletons. The data are from a study of hypomethylating agent response in myelodysplastic syndrome. Trimming took off 1 base at V and 1 base at J, with 1 base between the two ends. Germline V gives CDR1 MNHNY, CDR2 SVGAGI (reference sequence). The CDR3 sequence is 13 residues long. This sequence was found in a human donor with myelodysplastic syndrome. The sequencing used bone marrow, collected before or after starting hypomethylating agent treatment for myelodysplastic syndrome (not recorded which). The chain joins TRBV6-6 to TRBJ2-2; D is unclear. The CDR3 region is CASSYWNTGELFF. CDR3 DNA: TGTGCCAGCAGTTACTGGAACACCGGGGAGCTGTTTTTT.